Each of the 2 T cell receptor beta chains below was sequenced from the same sample in a study of T-cell reconstitution after alpha-beta-depleted transplantation in children. A TCRbeta library incorporating unique molecular identifiers was prepared. Via MiXCR, TCRdb re-called the PCR reads, giving one row per CDR3 protein. The top ten clones hold approximately 5% of a sample with some 840,000 distinct CDR3 sequences, approximately 15% of them seen once. The input for sequencing was PBMCs, mostly from graft donor cells, taken 360 days after TCRalphabeta/CD19-depleted stem cell transplant. The source is a male patient younger than 18 who had a stem cell transplant for acute lymphoblastic leukemia, so the T cells may come from the graft donor.

V usage is TRBV12-3 or TRBV12-4 and J usage is TRBJ2-1, with D hard to call. This CDR3 has 14 residues. Trimming removed 4 bases from V and 2 bases from J, with 9 bases in between. CDR3 nucleotide sequence: TGTGCCAGCAGTTCTAGGCAGGCCTACAATGAGCAGTTCTTC. Its protein product is CASSSRQAYNEQFF.

The chain links TRBV24-1 to TRBJ2-7, with 8 bases matching TRBD1. V trimming: 2 bases; J trimming: 3 bases; junction bases outside the gene matches: 8. The CDR3 totals 16 residues. Germline values: CDR1 KGHDR, CDR2 SFDVKD. As DNA, the CDR3 is TGTGCCACCAGTGATTCTGGGACAGGCAGAGTCTACGAGCAGTACTTC. It specifies CATSDSGTGRVYEQYF.